This TCR beta chain was profiled in a study of monozygotic twins with inflammatory bowel disease. Study-wide findings and caveats: The existence of one strong signal or clonotype linked to IBD lacked support.

To note about this clonotype: The target antigen is unknown.

The blood volume drawn from each donor was 2 to 3 ml. Investigators made cDNA in eight separate reactions per sample. TCRdb re-called the 5' RACE reads, yielding one record per CDR3 amino acid sequence without DNA. This table lists approximately 340,000 distinct CDR3 sequences. Germline V gene data show CDR1 as KGHDR and CDR2 as SFDVKD. This CDR3 is built from 16 residues. The source material was blood. This TCR derives from a human donor with ulcerative colitis or Crohn's disease, or a healthy co-twin of an affected twin (not recorded which). The V and J genes are TRBV24-1 and TRBJ2-1; TCRdb picks TRBD1, but there is no DNA to check that call. The CDR3: CATSDLQGAGGNEQFF.